This TCR beta chain was sequenced for a study of T cell repertoires in ileal Crohn's disease. Looking at the study overall: Postoperative therapy was given to about half: 11 thiopurines, about 19 anti-TNF agents.

The time point: neoterminal ileum biopsy at postoperative endoscopy, about 6 months after surgery. Study-wide results and caveats: The median delay to postoperative endoscopy was approximately 6.4 months. All patients with clonality above 26.8% had endoscopic recurrence. Active smokers at surgery had more clonal expansions than non-smokers.

The repertoire was sequenced with immunoSEQ multiplex PCR; TCRdb's copy has only in-frame clones and lacks some. The data contain about 7,200 clones, about three quarters of them singletons. About this clone itself: Its matching antigen is unknown.

Trimming took off 6 bases at V and 0 bases at J, with 11 bases between the two ends. CDR3 size: 14 residues. CDR1 and CDR2 from the germline V gene are MNHEY and SMNVEV (reference sequence). The chain links TRBV27 to TRBJ1-1; D perhaps matches TRBD1 (5 bases). Material: ileal tissue. The clonotype originates from an adult with Crohn's disease. CDR3 sequence: CASRPDTLNTEAFF. In DNA form, the CDR3 reads TGTGCCAGCAGACCGGACACTCTGAACACTGAAGCTTTCTTT.